The 21 T cell receptor beta chains presented below share a single source sample, sequenced in a study of technical replicates of blood from a few donors. Data came from immunoSEQ multiplex PCR; TCRdb stores just in-frame clones and leaves some out. The sample consists of about 98,000 clones, around 95% of them appearing once. Input material: T cells isolated from PBMCs. These receptors all stem from a human donor in good health.

The gene calls are TRBV25-1 and TRBJ1-4, with D possibly being TRBD1 (6 bases). This CDR3 region has 15 residues. V was clipped by 8 bases and J by 10 bases, with 23 bases between them. Germline CDR1 and CDR2: MGHDK and SYGVNS. The CDR3 loop is CASYPSGGGLGKLFF. The CDR3 DNA follows: TGTGCCAGCTACCCCTCCGGGGGGGGGCTCGGAAAACTGTTTTTT.

The rearrangement links TRBV28 to TRBJ2-3; D may be TRBD2 (6 bases). The CDR3 spans 13 residues. Germline V gives CDR1 MDHEN, CDR2 SYDVKM. The V gene lost 5 bases and the J gene lost 9 bases, with 15 bases spanning the gap. The CDR3 coding sequence is TGTGCCAGCAGTCCGGTGAAGCGGGCCACGCAGTATTTT. The encoded protein is CASSPVKRATQYF.

The rearrangement links TRBV13 to TRBJ1-6; TRBD1 might be the D (5 bases). The CDR3 sequence is 15 residues long. The V and J ends lost 5 bases and 10 bases respectively, with 18 bases between them. Looked up from germline, CDR1 is PRHDT and CDR2 is FYEKMQ (reference sequence). CDR3 sequence: CASSTGFQGESPLHF. The CDR3 DNA follows: TGTGCCAGCAGCACTGGATTCCAAGGGGAATCACCCCTCCACTTT.

The gene calls are TRBV5-4 and TRBJ2-1; D perhaps matches TRBD2 (5 bases). Germline V gene lookup returns CDR1 SGHNT and CDR2 YYREEE (reference sequence). Trimming cost V 3 bases and J 11 bases, with 15 bases left between them. There are 13 residues in the CDR3. The CDR3, as DNA: TGTGCCAGCAGCTGGGGAGAAGCTAATCAGCAGTTCTTC. Amino acid sequence: CASSWGEANQQFF. Supplemented by reference TRBV5-4 and TRBJ2-1, the full variable domain reads ETGVTQSPTHLIKTRGQQVTLRCSSQSGHNTVSWYQQALGQGPQFIFQYYREEENGRGNFPPRFSGLQFPNYSSELNVNALELDDSALYLCASSWGEANQQFFGPGTRLTVL.

Points on this clone: Different DNA sequences within this sample yield the same CDR3. CDR3 nucleotide sequence: TGCGCCAGCAGCTCTACGGGACAGAGAGAAAAACTGTTTTTT. Encoded protein: CASSSTGQREKLFF. The V call is TRBV5-1, the J call TRBJ1-4; 7 bases map to TRBD1. CDR1 SGHRS and CDR2 YFSETQ come from the germline V gene. The ends lost 3 bases at V and 8 bases at J; junction bases unmatched: 7. The CDR3 is made up of 14 amino acids.

The V gene is TRBV10-3, the J gene TRBJ2-7, with 7 bases fitting TRBD1. The V gene end was trimmed by 3 bases and the J gene end by 3 bases; junction bases not matched to a gene: 8. The CDR3 consists of 15 residues. The V gene's germline CDR1 is ENHRY and CDR2 SYGVKD. CDR3 nucleotide sequence: TGTGCCATCAGTGACCGGACAGGTACTTTCTACGAGCAGTACTTC. Protein: CAISDRTGTFYEQYF.

This chain connects TRBV28 to TRBJ1-4; 10 bases line up with TRBD1. Germline CDR1 and CDR2: MDHEN and SYDVKM. The CDR3 sequence is 15 residues long. The V and J ends lost 1 base and 8 bases, in that order; junction bases with no gene match: 4. CDR3 protein: CASSLSGQGREKLFF. CDR3 nucleotides: TGTGCCAGCAGTTTATCGGGACAGGGGCGCGAAAAACTGTTTTTT.

The chain carries TRBV4-1 and TRBJ2-7, with 7 bases lining up with TRBD1. V trimming: 3 bases; J trimming: 5 bases; junction bases outside the gene matches: 10. The CDR3 extends over 15 amino acids. Germline assignment: CDR1 MGHRA and CDR2 YSYEKL. For the CDR3, the DNA is TGCGCCAGCAGCCACAACGACAGGGATGAAGACGAGCAGTACTTC. This translates into CASSHNDRDEDEQYF.

This rearrangement joins TRBV5-4 to TRBJ1-1; TRBD1 agrees at 7 bases. The ends lost 4 bases at V and 1 base at J; junction bases unmatched: 4. The CDR3 totals 14 residues. The germline CDR1 and CDR2 sequences are SGHNT and YYREEE (reference sequence). CDR3 sequence (DNA): TGTGCCAGCAGCCCGGGACAGAGGAACACTGAAGCTTTCTTT. Protein: CASSPGQRNTEAFF.

The sample holds one count of this clone. The rearrangement links TRBV6-5 to TRBJ1-1; perhaps TRBD1 as D (6 bases). CDR1 MNHEY and CDR2 SVGAGI come from the germline V gene. The CDR3 length is 12 residues. V lost 8 bases and J lost 3, with 10 bases in between. CDR3: CASRQAYTEAFF. CDR3 sequence (DNA): TGTGCCAGCCGACAGGCCTACACTGAAGCTTTCTTT.

The chain links TRBV5-4 to TRBJ1-2, with 8 bases lining up with TRBD1. Trimming at V came to 4 bases and at J to 9 bases, leaving 11 bases not matched to a gene. The CDR3 consists of 14 residues. The germline V gene encodes CDR1 SGHNT and CDR2 YYREEE (reference sequence). In nucleotides, the CDR3 is TGTGCCAGCAGCCCTACCTGGACAGGGTCCCGCTACACCTTC. Protein sequence: CASSPTWTGSRYTF.

The V gene is TRBV27, the J gene TRBJ2-7; TRBD1 might be the D (5 bases). The germline CDR1 and CDR2 sequences are MNHEY and SMNVEV (reference sequence). The CDR3 is 12 residues long. The V and J ends lost 6 bases and 8 bases respectively, with 14 bases between them. This CDR3 is CASSSARQKQYF. The CDR3 region has the DNA TGTGCCAGCAGCTCGGCCAGACAGAAGCAGTACTTC.

CDR3 residues: CASSQELFGQMNTGELFF. The DNA for the CDR3 is TGTGCCAGCAGCCAAGAACTCTTTGGACAGATGAACACCGGGGAGCTGTTTTTT. The chain joins TRBV14 to TRBJ2-2; D perhaps matches TRBD1 (6 bases). CDR1 is SGHDN, CDR2 FVKESK, per germline. V was pared by 0 bases and J by 1 base, with 15 bases between. This CDR3 is built from 18 residues.

V usage is TRBV11-3 and J usage is TRBJ2-2; D possibly corresponds to TRBD1 (5 bases). The CDR3 is 15 residues long. Germline loops: CDR1 SGHNT, CDR2 YENEEA. The V end lost 4 bases, the J end lost 1 base, and 10 bases lay between the germline ends. The CDR3: CASSSWGKNTGELFF. CDR3 sequence (DNA): TGTGCCAGCAGCTCATGGGGCAAGAACACCGGGGAGCTGTTTTTT.

This chain joins TRBV5-1 and TRBJ1-2, with D possibly TRBD1 on 5 matching bases. This CDR3 is 13 amino acids long. Trimming shortened V by 0 bases and J by 8 bases, and 11 bases separated the two germline ends. Germline V gives CDR1 SGHRS, CDR2 YFSETQ. The CDR3 DNA reads TGCGCCAGCAGCTTGGCCCAGGGAAACGGCTACACCTTC. Its translation: CASSLAQGNGYTF.

The chain has TRBV5-1 and TRBJ2-2, with TRBD1 matching over 12 bases. The CDR3 has 15 residues. The V gene's germline CDR1 is SGHRS and CDR2 YFSETQ. The V and J ends lost 5 bases and 7 bases, in that order; junction bases with no gene match: 6. The CDR3 here is CASRGGQGAVGELFF. CDR3 in DNA: TGCGCCAGCAGAGGGGGACAGGGGGCCGTCGGGGAGCTGTTTTTT.

This chain links TRBV9 with TRBJ2-6; 12 nucleotides line up with TRBD1. The trim removed 0 bases at V and 3 bases at J, leaving 7 bases unmatched. Germline CDR1 reads SGDLS; CDR2 reads YYNGEE. The CDR3 spans 19 residues. CDR3 in amino acids: CASSVEGTGGFSGANVLTF. In DNA form, the CDR3 reads TGTGCCAGCAGCGTAGAAGGGACAGGGGGCTTCAGTGGGGCCAACGTCCTGACTTTC.

DNA of the CDR3: TGTGCCAGCAGCATAGTAGCGGGAGGAACCGGGGAGCTGTTTTTT. Translated: CASSIVAGGTGELFF. The chain links TRBV5-6 to TRBJ2-2; 10 bases line up with TRBD2. V trimming: 4 bases; J trimming: 5 bases; junction bases outside the gene matches: 5. Germline V CDR1 and CDR2: SGHDT, YYEEEE. This CDR3 has 15 residues.

The CDR3 region is CASSNRDRGLLSATNEKLFF. CDR3 nucleotide sequence: TGTGCCAGCAGTAACCGGGACAGGGGGCTTCTCTCCGCAACTAATGAAAAACTGTTTTTT. The chain combines TRBV7-8 with TRBJ1-4; the match to TRBD1 covers 12 bases. Per germline, CDR1 SGHVS and CDR2 FQNEAQ. Trimming removed 6 bases from V and 0 bases from J; junction bases left unmatched: 14. The length of the CDR3 is 20 residues.

The chain links TRBV4-2 to TRBJ2-5; 9 nucleotides match TRBD2. Trimming removed 3 bases from V and 5 bases from J; junction bases left unmatched: 4. Looked up from germline, CDR1 is LGHNA and CDR2 is YNFKEQ. The CDR3 consists of 14 residues. The CDR3 DNA reads as TGTGCCAGCAGCCATAGCGGGGGTAGCGAGACCCAGTACTTC. It yields the protein CASSHSGGSETQYF.

As to this clone: An end of the junction differs from the germline gene, which may be a read error. This chain links TRBV20-1 with TRBJ2-7, with D unclear. The CDR3 covers 8 residues. Germline V gene data show CDR1 as DFQATT and CDR2 as SNEGSKA (reference sequence). The DNA of the CDR3 is TGCAGTGCCCCACAAAACCTCTTC. Protein product: CSAPQNLF.